This T cell receptor beta chain emerged from a study of identical twins. Whole-study results and caveats: The models gave estimates that fell short of the out-of-frame TCR alpha sharing seen in monozygotic twins.

This clonotype was detected many times. Its target is unknown. Through template switching, a universal primer site was introduced, and the cDNA contained unique molecular identifiers. TCRdb redid the calling of the 5' RACE reads with MiXCR, one entry per CDR3 protein. This table holds around 95,000 distinct CDR3 sequences, about 5.6% found once. The CDR3 covers 15 residues. The rearrangement uses TRBV21-1 and TRBJ2-2; the table gives TRBD1 as D, unverified against the DNA. TRBV21-1 constitutes a pseudogene. The sequencing input was memory T cells sorted from blood. The clonotype was recovered from a woman in her 50s in good health. CDR3 region: CASTGTGSNTGELFF. The CDR3 nucleotides are TGTGCCAGCACGGGGACAGGATCGAACACCGGGGAGCTGTTTTTT.